Each of the 11 T cell receptor beta chains below was sequenced from the same sample in a study of blood T cell repertoires in COVID-19. The method was immunoSEQ multiplex PCR; TCRdb's version includes in-frame clones alone and lacks a portion of them. The sample has about 130,000 clones, roughly 84% seen once. Sequencing was performed on peripheral blood. All receptors derive from a woman aged 25-40 years who had recovered from COVID-19.

The chain couples TRBV19 to TRBJ2-2; 7 bases match TRBD2. This CDR3 comprises 15 residues. CDR1 and CDR2 (germline): LNHDA, SQIVND (reference sequence). The junction had 5 bases not matched to a gene; V was cut back by 0 bases and J by 7 bases. Written as DNA, the CDR3 is TGTGCCAGTAGTATAGATTCCGGGGAGGGCGGGGAGCTGTTTTTT. As protein: CASSIDSGEGGELFF.

The chain joins TRBV29-1 to TRBJ2-1, with TRBD2 identical over 8 bases. CDR1 and CDR2 from the germline V gene are SQVTM and ANQGSEA. V lost 4 bases and J lost 1; bases outside the gene matches: 3. This CDR3 spans 14 amino acids. CDR3: CSVAGGRSYNEQFF. The CDR3 nucleotides read TGCAGCGTTGCGGGGGGGAGGTCCTACAATGAGCAGTTCTTC.

The rearrangement joins TRBV7-3 to TRBJ1-1; D gene uncertain. Germline V gene data show CDR1 as SGHTA and CDR2 as FQGTGA. CDR3 length: 13 residues. The V gene lost 4 bases and the J gene lost 2 bases, with 8 bases spanning the gap. The CDR3 nucleotides are TGTGCCAGCAGCTCCGGGGTAAACACTGAAGCTTTCTTT. It is translated as CASSSGVNTEAFF. The variable domain in full, with the rest retrieved from reference TRBV7-3 and TRBJ1-1, is GAGVSQTPSNKVTEKGKYVELRCDPISGHTALYWYRQSLGQGPEFLIYFQGTGAADDSGLPNDRFFAVRPEGSVSTLKIQRTERGDSAVYLCASSSGVNTEAFFGQGTRLTVV.

This rearrangement joins TRBV10-1 to TRBJ2-5; 8 nucleotides line up with TRBD2. J gave up 5 bases and V 10 bases, and 18 bases lay outside the gene matches. This CDR3 region has 16 residues. Looked up from germline, CDR1 is WNHNN and CDR2 is SYGVQD (reference sequence). The CDR3 DNA follows: TGCGCCACGGGCTTATTTGCGGGAGGATGGGAGGAGACCCAGTACTTC. This gives the protein CATGLFAGGWEETQYF.

This rearrangement joins TRBV7-6 to TRBJ2-2; 16 bases map to TRBD2. The CDR3 is 18 amino acids. J was trimmed by 6 bases and V by 5 bases; bases with no gene match: 9. Germline values: CDR1 SGHVS, CDR2 FNYEAQ. CDR3 DNA: TGTGCCAGCAGCCTGGGGACTAGCGGGAGGGCCTTGGCCGGGGAGCTGTTTTTT. Its protein is CASSLGTSGRALAGELFF.

This chain joins TRBV6-6 and TRBJ2-1; 9 nucleotides line up with TRBD2. The CDR3 consists of 16 residues. The germline CDR1 and CDR2 sequences are MNHNY and SVGAGI (reference sequence). V lost 4 bases to trimming and J lost 10 bases; unmatched junction nucleotides: 14. CDR3 loop: CASSFARAAGGLEQFF. The CDR3, as DNA: TGTGCCAGCAGTTTTGCTCGAGCAGCGGGGGGATTGGAGCAGTTCTTC.

V usage is TRBV30 and J usage is TRBJ2-2, with D perhaps matching TRBD1 (6 bases). Trimming left V 1 base short and J 4 bases short, with 10 bases between. CDR3 length: 14 amino acids. The V gene's germline CDR1 is GTSNPN and CDR2 SVGIG (reference sequence). The CDR3 region is CAWSEGETTGELFF. The CDR3 region has the DNA TGTGCCTGGAGTGAGGGGGAGACCACCGGGGAGCTGTTTTTT.

This sequence joins TRBV18 and TRBJ2-7; D is possibly TRBD2 (6 bases). The CDR3 runs 15 residues. Germline CDR1 reads KGHSH; CDR2 reads LQKENI. V dropped 4 bases and J dropped 2 bases, with 15 bases sitting between them. The DNA of the CDR3 is TGTGCCAGCTCACGGGTCGGGAGAAAACCCTACGAGCAGTACTTC. Protein: CASSRVGRKPYEQYF. The full variable domain, its missing parts supplied by reference TRBV18 and TRBJ2-7, is NAGVMQNPRHLVRRRGQEARLRCSPMKGHSHVYWYRQLPEEGLKFMVYLQKENIIDESGMPKERFSAEFPKEGPSILRIQQVVRGDSAAYFCASSRVGRKPYEQYFGPGTRLTVT.

V and J are TRBV4-1 and TRBJ2-2; TRBD2 matches at 7 bases. This CDR3 is 16 amino acids long. The V gene's germline CDR1 is MGHRA and CDR2 YSYEKL. The trim removed 0 bases at V and 4 bases at J, leaving 5 bases unmatched. The CDR3 DNA reads TGCGCCAGCAGCCAAGATCCGGCTAGCGGCACCGGGGAGCTGTTTTTT. Encoded protein: CASSQDPASGTGELFF.

The chain combines TRBV29-1 with TRBJ1-2; TRBD1 is a possible D gene (6 bases). The CDR3 sequence is 14 residues long. Trimming pared 6 bases from V and 2 bases from J, leaving 16 bases between. The germline gives CDR1 SQVTM, CDR2 ANQGSEA. DNA of the CDR3: TGCAGCGTATCTTCGGGACAAAGCAACTATGGCTACACCTTC. This gives the protein CSVSSGQSNYGYTF. Supplemented by reference TRBV29-1 and TRBJ1-2, the full variable domain reads SAVISQKPSRDICQRGTSLTIQCQVDSQVTMMFWYRQQPGQSLTLIATANQGSEATYESGFVIDKFPISRPNLTFSTLTVSNMSPEDSSIYLCSVSSGQSNYGYTFGSGTRLTVV.

V and J are TRBV5-1 and TRBJ1-5; 12 nucleotides match TRBD1. CDR1 is SGHRS and CDR2 is YFSETQ in the germline V gene. This CDR3 has 15 amino acids. With 5 bases clipped from V and 5 bases from J, the junction kept 5 bases outside the gene matches. The DNA of the CDR3 is TGCGCCAGCAGTCCCGGGACAGGGGGCGATCAGCCCCAGCATTTT. Its translation: CASSPGTGGDQPQHF.